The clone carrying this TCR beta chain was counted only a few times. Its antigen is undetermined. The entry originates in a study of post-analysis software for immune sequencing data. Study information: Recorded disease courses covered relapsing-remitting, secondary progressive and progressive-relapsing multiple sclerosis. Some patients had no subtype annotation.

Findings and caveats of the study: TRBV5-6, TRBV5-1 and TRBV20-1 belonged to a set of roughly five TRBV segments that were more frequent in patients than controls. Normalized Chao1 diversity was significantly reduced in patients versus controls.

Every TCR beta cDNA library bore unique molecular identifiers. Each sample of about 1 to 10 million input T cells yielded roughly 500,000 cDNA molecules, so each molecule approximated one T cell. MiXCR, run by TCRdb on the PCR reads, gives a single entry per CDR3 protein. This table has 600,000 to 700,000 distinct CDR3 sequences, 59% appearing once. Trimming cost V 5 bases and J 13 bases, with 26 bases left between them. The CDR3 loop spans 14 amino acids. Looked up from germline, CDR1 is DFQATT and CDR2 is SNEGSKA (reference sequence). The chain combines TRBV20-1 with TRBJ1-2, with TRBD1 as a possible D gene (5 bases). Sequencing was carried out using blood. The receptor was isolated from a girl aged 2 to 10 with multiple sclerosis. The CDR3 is CSAGGAGPTSSFTF. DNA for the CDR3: TGCAGTGCTGGGGGTGCGGGACCCACATCCAGTTTCACCTTC.